The 9 T cell receptor beta chains reported below all come from one sample, sequenced in a study of T-cell reconstitution after alpha-beta-depleted transplantation in children. The TCRbeta library incorporated unique molecular identifiers. TCRdb recomputed calls from the PCR reads with MiXCR, one row per CDR3 protein. Counted here are roughly 570,000 distinct CDR3 sequences, over 20% occurring once; the ten biggest clones make up around a third. Sequencing used PBMCs, obtained before TCRalphabeta/CD19-depleted stem cell transplant. Source of these receptors: a boy younger than two with Wiskott-Aldrich syndrome, due to receive a stem cell transplant.

With regard to this clonotype: One end of the junction is discordant with germline, which a read error may explain. J is TRBJ2-1 and V is TRBV12-3 or TRBV12-4, with 16 bases fitting TRBD2. The CDR3 length is 19 residues. CDR3 amino acids: CACSVGEGLAGGDYNEQFF. The CDR3 bases are TGTGCCTGCAGCGTAGGAGAGGGACTAGCGGGAGGGGACTACAATGAGCAGTTCTTC.

V is TRBV27 and J is TRBJ2-2; 7 bases agree with TRBD1. Germline V gene sequence: CDR1 MNHEY, CDR2 SMNVEV (reference sequence). Trimming removed 5 bases from V and 5 bases from J; junction bases left unmatched: 11. CDR3 length: 16 residues. For the CDR3, the DNA is TGTGCCAGCAGTCCCTTTGACAGGGAGAGGACCGGGGAGCTGTTTTTT. It yields the protein CASSPFDRERTGELFF.

Only one count was recorded for this clonotype. An end of the junction does not agree with germline; a read error may underlie this. J is TRBJ1-2 and V is TRBV29-1; no firm D call. Germline CDR1 reads SQVTM; CDR2 reads ANQGSEA. The CDR3 sequence is 15 residues long. CDR3 sequence: CSVSPRLGYNYRYTF. As DNA, the CDR3 is TGCAGCGTCTCCCCTCGACTTGGATACAACTATCGCTACACCTTC.

This chain links TRBV5-1 with TRBJ2-7; D tentatively reads TRBD1 or TRBD2 (5 bases each). Trimming pared 5 bases from V and 3 bases from J, leaving 18 bases between. CDR1 and CDR2 (germline): SGHRS, YFSETQ. The length of the CDR3 is 15 residues. CDR3 in amino acids: CASRPPGTPRYEQYF. In DNA, the CDR3 is TGCGCCAGCAGGCCACCCGGGACCCCCCGCTACGAGCAGTACTTC.

V and J are TRBV19 and TRBJ1-5; 8 bases are shared with TRBD1. J lost 0 bases, V lost 7 bases, and 17 bases had no gene match. The length of the CDR3 is 19 residues. Germline V gene data show CDR1 as LNHDA and CDR2 as SQIVND (reference sequence). This CDR3 is CASTPRLDRVLYSNQPQHF. Here the CDR3 DNA reads TGTGCCAGTACCCCTCGATTGGACAGGGTTCTATATAGCAATCAGCCCCAGCATTTT.

This clonotype was detected only a few times. The genes are TRBV12-3 or TRBV12-4 and TRBJ2-2; TRBD2 is a possible D gene (6 bases). V lost 3 bases, J lost 7 bases, and 9 bases lay in between. The CDR3 spans 13 residues. CDR3: CASSFKGGGELFF. In DNA, the CDR3 is TGTGCCAGCAGTTTTAAGGGAGGCGGGGAGCTGTTTTTT.

This clonotype has at least ten counts. V usage is TRBV10-1 and J usage is TRBJ2-1; no firm D call. The V end was cut by 9 bases, the J end by 4 bases, with 19 bases between. The CDR3 spans 15 residues. In germline, CDR1 is WNHNN, CDR2 SYGVQD (reference sequence). CDR3 region: CASSPVGSVYNEQFF. The CDR3 region has the DNA TGCGCCAGTTCCCCGGTAGGATCGGTGTACAATGAGCAGTTCTTC.

This chain uses TRBV3-1 with TRBJ2-7; TRBD2 aligns across 9 bases. CDR1 and CDR2 (germline): LGHDT, YNNKEL (reference sequence). The V segment lost 5 bases and the J segment 2 bases; nucleotides outside the gene matches: 10. The CDR3 spans 16 residues. Here the CDR3 reads CASSVLIAGVTYEQYF. The CDR3 region has the DNA TGTGCCAGCAGCGTCCTAATAGCGGGAGTCACCTACGAGCAGTACTTC.

The chain is built from TRBV7-2 and TRBJ2-5, with TRBD1 as a possible D gene (6 bases). V was shortened by 5 bases and J by 2 bases, with 12 bases between the two germline ends. CDR3 length equals 14 residues. Germline assignment: CDR1 SGHTA and CDR2 FQGNSA. The CDR3 bases are TGTGCCAGCAGCGTGGACAGTGGGCAAGAGACCCAGTACTTC. It translates to CASSVDSGQETQYF.